These T cell receptor beta chains were read from a single sample in a study of T cells in Graves' hyperthyroidism and ophthalmopathy. TCRdb fed the multiplex PCR reads into MiXCR, producing one record per CDR3 protein. The sample carries 380,000 or so distinct CDR3 sequences, 14% recorded once. The sample comprised blood. The receptors originated from a woman aged 25 to 39 with Graves' hyperthyroidism. Each CDR3 is given with its conserved first and last residue. A D gene is named only where the DNA matches it firmly. The listing skips clone size in some rows; elsewhere it reads once, few, many or a size class.

>few|TRBD1|TRBJ1-3|TRBV5-4
CASSKTGVQTGNTIYF
TGTGCCAGCAGCAAAACAGGGGTTCAAACTGGAAACACCATATATTTT
>few|TRBD1|TRBJ2-2|TRBV7-3
CASSTHRDRNTGELFF
TGTGCCAGCAGCACACACCGGGACAGAAACACCGGGGAGCTGTTTTTT
>many|-|TRBJ1-1|TRBV28
CASSFGTYAGGGTEAFF
TGTGCCAGCAGTTTCGGGACCTACGCGGGGGGCGGCACTGAAGCTTTCTTT
>-|-|TRBJ2-5|TRBV11-2
CASRGFETQYF
TGTGCCAGCAGGGGGTTTGAGACCCAGTACTTC
>few|TRBD2|TRBJ2-3|TRBV7-3
CASSSPAGGSTDTQYF
TGTGCCAGCAGCTCCCCGGCGGGAGGCAGCACAGATACGCAGTATTTT
>many|-|TRBJ2-5|TRBV29-1
CSAPSGLSRSETQYF
TGCAGCGCCCCGTCGGGACTTTCCCGTTCGGAGACCCAGTACTTC
>-|-|TRBJ2-1|TRBV2
CASSVRVGIVVF
TGTGCCAGCAGTGTAAGGGTTGGTATTGTAGTCTTC
>few|TRBD1|TRBJ2-1|TRBV20-1
CSAVPLAGGVLSYNEQFF
TGCAGTGCAGTCCCGTTGGCAGGGGGCGTTCTCTCCTACAATGAGCAGTTCTTC
>many|TRBD2|TRBJ2-3|TRBV5-1
CASSLGLAGPSDTQYF
TGCGCCAGCAGCTTGGGGCTAGCGGGTCCTTCAGATACGCAGTATTTT
>-|-|TRBJ2-7|TRBV19
CAPPRGRGEDEQYF
TGTGCCCCCCCCAGGGGCAGGGGAGAGGACGAGCAGTACTTC
>-|-|TRBJ1-4|TRBV20-1
CSASSRRGATNEKLFF
TGCAGTGCTTCCTCCCGGAGGGGGGCTACTAATGAAAAACTGTTTTTT
>many|-|TRBJ1-2|TRBV20-1
CSATWDPPGANYGYTF
TGCAGTGCTACCTGGGACCCCCCGGGCGCTAACTATGGCTACACCTTC
>-|-|TRBJ2-5|TRBV2
CASSFRGGETQYF
TGTGCCAGCAGTTTCAGGGGCGGTGAGACCCAGTACTTC
>many|-|TRBJ2-2|TRBV7-6
CASSLSPRIGAGELFF
TGTGCCAGCAGCTTATCGCCCCGTATAGGTGCCGGGGAGCTGTTTTTT
>many|-|TRBJ2-2|TRBV6-2/TRBV6-3
CASSYPEKANTGELFF
TGTGCCAGCAGTTACCCGGAGAAAGCGAACACCGGGGAGCTGTTTTTT
>few|-|TRBJ2-1|TRBV6-1
CASSEFNIGNNEQFF
TGTGCCAGCAGTGAATTTAATATCGGAAACAATGAGCAGTTCTTC
>few|TRBD2|TRBJ2-1|TRBV9
CASSVDPGSGSWGNEQFF
TGTGCCAGCAGCGTAGATCCGGGTAGCGGGAGTTGGGGCAATGAGCAGTTCTTC
>many|TRBD1|TRBJ1-1|TRBV28
CASSEDRSNTEAFF
TGTGCCAGCAGCGAGGACAGGAGCAACACTGAAGCTTTCTTT
>many|-|TRBJ2-7|TRBV7-9
CASSFPRGRRGEQYF
TGTGCCAGCAGCTTTCCACGTGGCCGCCGGGGTGAGCAGTACTTC
>few|-|TRBJ2-2|TRBV5-1
CASSSGSQTTGELFF
TGCGCCAGCAGCTCAGGGAGTCAGACCACCGGGGAGCTGTTTTTT
>many|TRBD2|TRBJ2-7|TRBV2
CASRDTSGRDPGQYF
TGTGCCAGCAGAGACACTAGCGGGAGGGATCCGGGGCAGTACTTC
>few|-|TRBJ2-4|TRBV6-1
CASSSLGGIAKNIQYF
TGTGCCAGCAGTTCTCTGGGTGGGATAGCCAAAAACATTCAGTACTTC
>many|TRBD1|TRBJ1-1|TRBV6-1
CASSTPTGAYTEAFF
TGTGCCAGCAGTACCCCGACAGGGGCGTACACTGAAGCTTTCTTT
>many|-|TRBJ2-1|TRBV7-9
CASSLSGWGERNEQFF
TGTGCCAGCAGCTTATCGGGTTGGGGTGAGAGGAATGAGCAGTTCTTC
>-|-|TRBJ1-2|TRBV27
CASWTVGYGYTF
TGTGCCAGCTGGACCGTTGGCTATGGCTACACCTTC
>many|TRBD1|TRBJ1-1|TRBV20-1
CSAVPTGDTEAFF
TGCAGTGCCGTTCCGACAGGGGACACTGAAGCTTTCTTT
>many|-|TRBJ2-5|TRBV12-3/TRBV12-4
CASSLSQGIGETQYF
TGTGCCAGCAGTTTAAGTCAGGGTATAGGAGAGACCCAGTACTTC
>many|TRBD1|TRBJ2-7|TRBV27
CASSLRTGVEQYF
TGTGCCAGCAGTTTACGGACAGGGGTCGAGCAGTACTTC
>-|TRBD1|TRBJ1-1|TRBV4-3
CASSGTGVMNTEAFF
TGCGCCAGCAGCGGGACAGGGGTCATGAACACTGAAGCTTTCTTT
>-|-|TRBJ1-5|TRBV3-1
CASSQDGGRGDQPQHF
TGTGCCAGCAGCCAAGATGGTGGCCGGGGGGATCAGCCCCAGCATTTT
>few|-|TRBJ1-1|TRBV29-1
CSAQRTNMNTEAFF
TGCAGCGCCCAGAGGACAAATATGAACACTGAAGCTTTCTTT
>many|-|TRBJ2-1|TRBV2
CASRRAGNEQFF
TGTGCCAGCAGGAGGGCCGGGAATGAGCAGTTCTTC
>-|TRBD2|TRBJ2-5|TRBV4-2
CASSQETSGSGETQYF
TGTGCCAGCAGCCAAGAAACTAGCGGGAGCGGAGAGACCCAGTACTTC
>many|-|TRBJ2-1|TRBV7-3
CASSLMAGEGNEQFF
TGTGCCAGCAGCTTAATGGCGGGCGAGGGGAATGAGCAGTTCTTC
>-|TRBD1|TRBJ1-2|TRBV20-1
CSAKQGVGYGYTF
TGCAGCGCCAAACAGGGGGTCGGGTATGGCTACACCTTC
>many|TRBD2|TRBJ2-7|TRBV5-1
CASSLGLLAELANEQYF
TGCGCCAGCAGCTTGGGTTTGCTAGCGGAGCTAGCCAACGAGCAGTACTTC
>many|-|TRBJ2-3|TRBV15
CAIQLGASGAGTDTQYF
TGTGCCATACAATTGGGGGCCAGCGGGGCCGGCACAGATACGCAGTATTTT
>-|-|TRBJ2-1|TRBV19
CASTPGARRSYNEQFF
TGTGCCAGTACCCCTGGGGCCCGACGCTCCTACAATGAGCAGTTCTTC
>many|TRBD1|TRBJ2-3|TRBV7-9
CASSSRQGPTDTQYF
TGTGCCAGCAGTTCGCGACAGGGTCCCACAGATACGCAGTATTTT
>-|-|TRBJ1-1|TRBV6-2/TRBV6-3
CASRSPAGTAFF
TGTGCCAGCAGAAGCCCCGCAGGGACCGCTTTCTTT
>-|TRBD1|TRBJ1-2|TRBV5-1
CASRAGGGYGYTF
TGCGCCAGCAGAGCAGGGGGCGGCTATGGCTACACCTTC
>once|-|TRBJ1-2|TRBV2
CASSQPTQGKGSYTF
TGCGCCAGCAGCCAACCTACCCAGGGGAAGGGTAGCTACACCTTC
>many|-|TRBJ2-5|TRBV6-1
CASSRSAGRETQYF
TGTGCCAGCAGTAGAAGTGCGGGTCGAGAGACCCAGTACTTC
>-|TRBD1|TRBJ2-5|TRBV6-1
CASSRGTGETQYF
TGTGCCAGCAGTAGAGGGACAGGGGAGACCCAGTACTTC
>-|TRBD1|TRBJ2-7|TRBV18
CASSPELNRGSYEQYF
TGTGCCAGCTCACCTGAGCTCAACAGGGGATCCTACGAGCAGTACTTC
>few|TRBD2|TRBJ2-1|TRBV7-9
CASSRGLAGLNEQFF
TGTGCCAGCAGCCGTGGACTAGCGGGACTGAATGAGCAGTTCTTC
>many|-|TRBJ2-7|TRBV24-1
CATSDLKQGRYEQYF
TGTGCCACCAGTGATTTGAAACAGGGCAGGTACGAGCAGTACTTC
>many|TRBD2|TRBJ2-1|TRBV28
CASNTSGSRGRNEQFF
TGTGCCAGCAACACTAGCGGGAGTCGGGGTCGCAATGAGCAGTTCTTC
>many|-|TRBJ1-1|TRBV19
CASSMPGPRDTEAFF
TGTGCCAGTAGTATGCCGGGGCCACGAGACACTGAAGCTTTCTTT
>many|TRBD2|TRBJ2-7|TRBV11-2
CASRPAGSSYEQYF
TGTGCCAGCAGACCAGCGGGGAGCTCCTACGAGCAGTACTTC
>many|-|TRBJ2-7|TRBV2
CASKAGVEYEQYF
TGTGCCAGCAAGGCCGGGGTTGAGTACGAGCAGTACTTC
>many|TRBD1|TRBJ2-1|TRBV2
CASSPQDRGREQFF
TGTGCCAGCAGCCCCCAGGACAGGGGTCGTGAGCAGTTCTTC
>few|TRBD1|TRBJ2-6|TRBV6-1
CASSDPDRLLESGANVLTF
TGTGCCAGCAGTGACCCGGACAGGTTGCTTGAGTCTGGGGCCAACGTCCTGACTTTC
>once|TRBD2|TRBJ2-7|TRBV20-1
CSARAGGALYEQYF
TGCAGTGCTAGAGCGGGAGGGGCTTTGTACGAGCAGTACTTC
>many|TRBD1|TRBJ1-1|TRBV28
CASRSSGGGYTEAFF
TGTGCCAGCCGAAGCTCAGGGGGCGGCTACACTGAAGCTTTCTTT